The sequence of this T cell receptor beta chain was determined in a study of beta chain features in type 1 diabetes. This clone was observed a few times. Its target is unknown. Trimming stripped 0 bases from V and 0 bases from J, with 8 bases between. CDR1 and CDR2 from the germline V gene are SGHTA and FQGNSA. The CDR3 consists of 15 residues. cDNA synthesis used the whole RNA isolate, giving expressed TCRB sequences. Some 4 million reads on average were seen across naive, central memory and regulatory T cell samples. The assay was immunoSEQ multiplex PCR, and TCRdb's table has in-frame clones only and misses some. The repertoire holds roughly 300,000 clones, with less than 15% as singletons. A CD45RO/CCR7/CD25/CD127/CD95/CD27 panel sorted naive, central memory, regulatory and stem cell-like memory CD4+ cells. The study, taken as a whole, reports: Researchers caution that PCR might favor shorter templates, equally among patients and controls.

Sequenced material: central memory CD4+ T cells from blood. The clonotype was recovered from a man between 25 and 39 years old in good health. V usage is TRBV7-2 and J usage is TRBJ1-1; D gene uncertain. The CDR3 reads CASSLAAGLNTEAFF. The DNA of the CDR3 is TGTGCCAGCAGCTTAGCGGCCGGCCTGAACACTGAAGCTTTCTTT.